The 24 T cell receptor beta chains below all came from one sample that was sequenced in a study of OX40 agonist ivuxolimab in advanced cancers. The assay was immunoSEQ multiplex PCR, and TCRdb's table has in-frame clones only and misses some. The repertoire includes about 70,000 clones, more than 80% of them detected once, and 0.8% to 1.1% sits in the top ten. Specimen: CD4+ or CD8+ T cells sorted from blood, collected in a trial of the OX40 agonist ivuxolimab. These receptors were obtained from an adult with an advanced solid tumor such as melanoma, head and neck, liver or kidney cancer.

The chain links TRBV13 to TRBJ1-1; D is unclear. The germline V gene has CDR1 PRHDT and CDR2 FYEKMQ (reference sequence). The V gene lost 8 bases and the J gene lost 2 bases, with 12 bases spanning the gap. The CDR3 covers 13 residues. The CDR3 sequence is CASLTRGNTEAFF. CDR3 nucleotides: TGTGCCAGCTTGACTCGGGGTAACACTGAAGCTTTCTTT.

The rearrangement joins TRBV28 to TRBJ1-2; D call uncertain. There are 13 residues in the CDR3. Germline V lookup: CDR1 MDHEN, CDR2 SYDVKM. Trimming cost V 1 base and J 1 base, with 4 bases left between them. The CDR3 sequence is CASSLLNNYGYTF. The CDR3 DNA is TGTGCCAGCAGTTTATTGAATAACTATGGCTACACCTTC.

The rearrangement links TRBV29-1 to TRBJ2-1; D is unclear. The CDR3 runs 10 residues. Trimming shortened V by 4 bases and J by 4 bases, and 2 bases separated the two germline ends. The germline gives CDR1 SQVTM, CDR2 ANQGSEA. CDR3 in amino acids: CSVAYNEQFF. The DNA of the CDR3 is TGCAGCGTTGCGTACAATGAGCAGTTCTTC.

V usage is TRBV6-5 and J usage is TRBJ1-1; no clear D. The ends were cut back, 8 bases at V and 0 bases at J, with 10 bases in the middle. This CDR3 is 13 amino acids long. Germline V gene data show CDR1 as MNHEY and CDR2 as SVGAGI. CDR3 sequence: CASRIGLNTEAFF. CDR3 DNA sequence: TGTGCCAGCCGAATAGGGCTGAACACTGAAGCTTTCTTT.

J is TRBJ2-3 and V is TRBV27; TRBD2 might be the D (5 bases). This CDR3 is 12 amino acids long. The V end lost 6 bases, the J end lost 1 base, and 5 bases lay between the germline ends. The germline gives CDR1 MNHEY, CDR2 SMNVEV (reference sequence). Written as DNA, the CDR3 is TGTGCCAGCAGCGGGGGCACAGATACGCAGTATTTT. Its translation: CASSGGTDTQYF.

This chain links TRBV6-6 with TRBJ2-7; no clear D gene. V lost 3 bases to trimming and J lost 5 bases, with 14 bases between them. From germline, CDR1 is MNHNY and CDR2 SVGAGI (reference sequence). CDR3 length: 14 amino acids. CDR3 nucleotides: TGTGCCAGCAGTTATTCCGAGGTACCCAACGAGCAGTACTTC. Protein sequence: CASSYSEVPNEQYF.

The CDR3 loop reads CASSNGGGFTYEQYF. The CDR3, as DNA: TGTGCCAGTAGCAATGGGGGGGGTTTTACCTACGAGCAGTACTTC. The gene calls are TRBV19 and TRBJ2-7; TRBD2 matches at 7 bases. The V and J ends lost 6 bases and 2 bases, in that order; junction bases with no gene match: 10. The length of the CDR3 is 15 residues. Germline V CDR1 and CDR2: LNHDA, SQIVND (reference sequence).

The J gene is TRBJ1-1, the V gene TRBV12-5; 7 nucleotides agree with TRBD1. The CDR3 spans 14 residues. Germline V lookup: CDR1 LGHNT, CDR2 FRNRAP. With 5 bases clipped from V and 7 bases from J, the junction kept 10 bases outside the gene matches. The CDR3 DNA reads as TGTGCTAGTGGTCATCCGTACAGGGGAGGTGAAGCTTTCTTT. Its protein is CASGHPYRGGEAFF. The full variable domain, rest sourced from reference TRBV12-5 and TRBJ1-1, is DARVTQTPRHKVTEMGQEVTMRCQPILGHNTVFWYRQTMMQGLELLAYFRNRAPLDDSGMPKDRFSAEMPDATLATLKIQPSEPRDSAVYFCASGHPYRGGEAFFGQGTRLTVV.

The chain is built from TRBV6-1 and TRBJ1-5; D is ambiguous. Trimming removed 4 bases from V and 3 bases from J, with 16 bases in between. The CDR3 consists of 16 residues. The germline V gene has CDR1 MNHNS and CDR2 SASEGT. CDR3 loop: CASSAHPDGNNQPQHF. The CDR3, as DNA: TGTGCCAGCAGTGCTCATCCGGACGGTAACAATCAGCCCCAGCATTTT.

The V and J genes are TRBV6-1 and TRBJ1-2, with TRBD1 matching over 8 bases. CDR3 length: 13 residues. The germline V gene encodes CDR1 MNHNS and CDR2 SASEGT. J was trimmed by 6 bases and V by 2 bases; bases with no gene match: 2. The CDR3 region has the DNA TGTGCCAGCAGTGAATCGACAGGGGATGGCTACACCTTC. Protein sequence: CASSESTGDGYTF.

The chain recombines TRBV5-1 with TRBJ2-2; 9 positions agree with TRBD1. Germline CDR1 is SGHRS and CDR2 is YFSETQ. The CDR3 extends over 16 amino acids. The junction had 13 bases not matched to a gene; V was cut back by 7 bases and J by 6 bases. The CDR3 protein is CASPLNDRGDSGELFF. Written as DNA, the CDR3 is TGCGCCAGCCCACTCAACGACAGGGGGGATTCCGGGGAGCTGTTTTTT. Filled out from reference TRBV5-1 and TRBJ2-2, the complete variable domain reads KAGVTQTPRYLIKTRGQQVTLSCSPISGHRSVSWYQQTPGQGLQFLFEYFSETQRNKGNFPGRFSGRQFSNSRSEMNVSTLELGDSALYLCASPLNDRGDSGELFFGEGSRLTVL.

V gene TRBV11-2 combines with J gene TRBJ2-5; TRBD2 might be the D (6 bases). The CDR3 covers 17 residues. CDR1 is SGHAT and CDR2 is FQNNGV in the germline V gene. Between the trimmed V and J ends, which lost 1 base and 1 base, there was a span of 16 bases. DNA for the CDR3: TGTGCCAGCAGCTTAGGGTTTAAGGCGGGGTCCCAAGAGACCCAGTACTTC. Amino acid sequence: CASSLGFKAGSQETQYF.

The genes are TRBV9 and TRBJ2-1; 11 nucleotides line up with TRBD1. Losses at the gene ends were 4 bases for V and 8 bases for J; bases not matched to a gene: 5. The CDR3 extends over 14 amino acids. CDR1 is SGDLS and CDR2 is YYNGEE in the germline V gene. The CDR3 DNA sequence: TGTGCCAGCAGCACCTGGGACAGGGGGTATGAGCAGTTCTTC. Its protein product is CASSTWDRGYEQFF.

J is TRBJ2-3 and V is TRBV6-1; D gene uncertain. Germline-derived CDR1 and CDR2 are MNHNS and SASEGT. The CDR3 runs 14 residues. Trimming removed 1 base from V and 2 bases from J, with 7 bases in between. The CDR3 region has the DNA TGTGCCAGCAGTGAAGTGGCAGTCACAGATACGCAGTATTTT. This translates into CASSEVAVTDTQYF.

The chain couples TRBV12-5 to TRBJ2-2; 10 bases agree with TRBD1. This CDR3 is built from 15 residues. Germline assignment: CDR1 LGHNT and CDR2 FRNRAP. V shed 6 bases, J shed 3 bases, and the junction held 4 bases outside the gene matches. The CDR3 DNA reads as TGTGCTAGTGGATCCGGACAGGGGGACACCGGGGAGCTGTTTTTT. Amino acid sequence: CASGSGQGDTGELFF.

The J gene is TRBJ2-1, the V gene TRBV11-3; a possible D gene is TRBD2 (7 bases). Germline V gene sequence: CDR1 SGHNT, CDR2 YENEEA. V was pared by 2 bases and J by 7 bases, with 15 bases between. This CDR3 region has 15 residues. The CDR3 coding sequence is TGTGCCAGCAGCTTAAGGGGGGGCTTGGAGAATGAGCAGTTCTTC. Translated: CASSLRGGLENEQFF.

The chain joins TRBV6-5 to TRBJ2-7; the match to TRBD2 covers 8 bases. The CDR3 spans 15 residues. Germline V CDR1 and CDR2: MNHEY, SVGAGI. The junction had 9 bases not matched to a gene; V was cut back by 6 bases and J by 2 bases. The DNA for the CDR3 is TGTGCCAGCAGGTCGCGTCCGGGAGGGACCTACGAGCAGTACTTC. Residues: CASRSRPGGTYEQYF.

This clone was recorded only once. The V gene is TRBV6-5, the J gene TRBJ1-1; D is unclear. The CDR3 is 11 amino acids. Germline CDR1 MNHEY, CDR2 SVGAGI. V lost 6 bases and J 11 bases, leaving 13 bases between the germline ends. The DNA of the CDR3 is TGTGCCAGCAGATCGTCCTCCAGCGCTTTCTTT. Its protein product is CASRSSSSAFF.

The count of this clone is one. The V call is TRBV6-5, the J call TRBJ1-2, with D uncertain. Germline V gene lookup returns CDR1 MNHEY and CDR2 SVGAGI. The CDR3 spans 14 residues. The V gene lost 6 bases and the J gene lost 4 bases, with 15 bases spanning the gap. For the CDR3, the DNA is TGTGCCAGCAGCCCCGCCGGGTTAACCTATGGCTACACCTTC. This translates into CASSPAGLTYGYTF.

This rearrangement joins TRBV6-6 to TRBJ2-5; a possible D gene is TRBD2 (5 bases). V lost 8 bases, J lost 3 bases, and 7 bases lay in between. Germline V CDR1 and CDR2: MNHNY, SVGAGI (reference sequence). This CDR3 has 11 amino acids. CDR3 nucleotide sequence: TGTGCCAGCGGGAGTAAAGAGACCCAGTACTTC. Translating gives CASGSKETQYF.

The chain employs TRBV28 and TRBJ1-5; D unclear. The V end was cut by 2 bases, the J end by 6 bases, with 5 bases between. The CDR3 has 12 amino acids. Germline-derived CDR1 and CDR2 are MDHEN and SYDVKM. In DNA form, the CDR3 reads TGTGCCAGCAGTTTAGGGGTTCAGCCCCAGCATTTT. It codes for CASSLGVQPQHF.

The V gene is TRBV7-9, the J gene TRBJ1-1; no reliable D call. The CDR3 length is 16 residues. Trimming pared 6 bases from V and 6 bases from J, leaving 23 bases between. Looked up from germline, CDR1 is SEHNR and CDR2 is FQNEAQ (reference sequence). Written as DNA, the CDR3 is TGTGCCAGCAGACCTCCGGGCGGGTACGGGAGCTCTGAAGCTTTCTTT. Its translation is CASRPPGGYGSSEAFF.

The chain carries TRBV2 and TRBJ1-1; 9 bases fit TRBD1. J lost 5 bases, V lost 6 bases, and 10 bases had no gene match. The CDR3 extends over 15 amino acids. Per germline, CDR1 SNHLY and CDR2 FYNNEI. The CDR3 here is CASSREQGALTEAFF. The CDR3, as DNA: TGTGCCAGCAGCCGCGAACAGGGGGCGCTTACTGAAGCTTTCTTT.

This clone was detected only once. CDR3 sequence: CASSYPGLAGQETQYF. The CDR3 region has the DNA TGTGCCAGCAGCTACCCGGGACTAGCGGGGCAAGAGACCCAGTACTTC. The chain recombines TRBV7-2 with TRBJ2-5; the match to TRBD2 covers 13 bases. CDR3 size: 16 residues. V shed 4 bases, J shed 2 bases, and the junction held 4 bases outside the gene matches. The germline V gene has CDR1 SGHTA and CDR2 FQGNSA.